This note documents a single T cell receptor beta chain sequence. In the authors' workflow: The authors estimated nucleated cell counts from reference gene primer amplification. Measured with immunoSEQ multiplex PCR; TCRdb has only the in-frame clones, and not every one. The DNA was the basis for D and trimming; V, J and clone size are from that table. The sample lists around 250,000 clones, about 91% seen once, with approximately 1.2% in the top ten. Germline values: CDR1 MGHDK, CDR2 SYGVNS. V shed 6 bases and J shed 3 bases, with 5 bases lying between them. The CDR3 totals 11 residues. These data originate in a study of blood T cell repertoires in COVID-19.

The sample consisted of PBMCs or T cells enriched from blood (not recorded which). The source is a human donor in a cohort exposed to, infected with or recovered from COVID-19 (not recorded which). The donor label of this sample is uncertain. The chain has TRBV25-1 and TRBJ1-2; D is uncertain. For the CDR3, the DNA is TGTGCCAGCAGAGAGGACTATGGCTACACCTTC. It translates to CASREDYGYTF.